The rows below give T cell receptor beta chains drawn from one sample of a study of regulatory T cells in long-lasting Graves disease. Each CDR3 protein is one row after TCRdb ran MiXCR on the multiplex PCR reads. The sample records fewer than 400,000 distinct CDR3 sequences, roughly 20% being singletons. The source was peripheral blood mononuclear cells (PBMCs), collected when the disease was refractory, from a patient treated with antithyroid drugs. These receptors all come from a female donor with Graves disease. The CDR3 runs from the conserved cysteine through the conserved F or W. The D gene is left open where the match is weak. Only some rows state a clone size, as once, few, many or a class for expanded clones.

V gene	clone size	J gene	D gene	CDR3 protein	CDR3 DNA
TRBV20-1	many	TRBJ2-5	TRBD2	CSARDPVAGAETQYF	TGCAGTGCTAGAGATCCGGTAGCGGGAGCAGAGACCCAGTACTTC
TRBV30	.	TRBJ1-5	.	CAWSANSNQPQHF	TGTGCCTGGAGTGCCAATAGCAATCAGCCCCAGCATTTT
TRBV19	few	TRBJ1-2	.	CASQPGQLVGYGYTF	TGTGCCAGCCAACCAGGACAACTTGTGGGCTATGGCTACACCTTC
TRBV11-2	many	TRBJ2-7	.	CASSYQGRGGSYEQYF	TGTGCCAGCAGCTACCAAGGAAGGGGGGGCTCCTACGAGCAGTACTTC
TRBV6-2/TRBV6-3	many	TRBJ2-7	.	CASSYPRRSRASEQYF	TGTGCCAGCAGTTACCCTAGACGGAGTAGGGCGAGCGAGCAGTACTTC
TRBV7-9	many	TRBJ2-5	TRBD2	CASSPRGTSGRADDRETQYF	TGTGCCAGCAGCCCGCGCGGGACTAGCGGGAGGGCCGATGATCGTGAGACCCAGTACTTC
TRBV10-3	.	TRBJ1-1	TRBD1	CASRQGQNTEAFF	TGTGCCAGCCGACAGGGTCAGAACACTGAAGCTTTCTTT
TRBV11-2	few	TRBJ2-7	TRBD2	CASSLEWAGGGEQYF	TGTGCCAGCAGCTTAGAATGGGCGGGAGGAGGCGAGCAGTACTTC
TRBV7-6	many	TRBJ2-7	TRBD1	CASSLERTGNYEQYF	TGTGCCAGCAGCCTGGAACGGACAGGGAACTACGAGCAGTACTTC
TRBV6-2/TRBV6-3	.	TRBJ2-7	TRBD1	CASTGLGQALSYEQYF	TGTGCCAGCACCGGCTTGGGACAGGCACTCTCCTACGAGCAGTACTTC
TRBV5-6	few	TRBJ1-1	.	CASSRTPGQQNTEAFF	TGTGCCAGCAGCCGGACCCCCGGACAGCAGAACACTGAAGCTTTCTTT
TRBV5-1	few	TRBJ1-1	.	CASSFDGDTEAFF	TGCGCCAGCAGCTTTGATGGGGACACTGAAGCTTTCTTT
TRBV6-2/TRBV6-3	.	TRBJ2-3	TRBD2	CASNRGVTDTQYF	TGTGCCAGCAACCGGGGGGTCACAGATACGCAGTATTTT
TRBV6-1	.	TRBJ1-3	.	CASSSGYTIYF	TGTGCCAGCAGCTCGGGATACACCATATATTTT
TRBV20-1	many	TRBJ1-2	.	CSARETGIYGYTF	TGCAGTGCTAGAGAAACAGGGATCTATGGCTACACCTTC
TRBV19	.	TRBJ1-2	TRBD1	CATSGGGGYTF	TGTGCCACCTCAGGGGGAGGAGGCTACACCTTC
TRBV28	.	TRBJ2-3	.	CASSLQKITDTQYF	TGTGCCAGCAGTTTACAGAAAATCACAGATACGCAGTATTTT
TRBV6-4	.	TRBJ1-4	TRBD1	CVSSDSPTGGKLFF	TGTGTCAGCAGTGACTCCCCAACAGGGGGAAAACTGTTTTTT
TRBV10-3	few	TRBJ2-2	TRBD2	CAIRETSGRKGELFF	TGTGCCATCAGGGAAACTAGCGGGAGAAAAGGGGAGCTGTTTTTT
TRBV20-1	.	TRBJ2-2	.	CSARAPPAYTGELFF	TGCAGTGCCCGGGCCCCGCCCGCTTACACCGGGGAGCTGTTTTTT
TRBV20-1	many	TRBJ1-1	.	CSASQGRVTEAFF	TGCAGTGCTAGCCAGGGGAGGGTCACTGAAGCTTTCTTT
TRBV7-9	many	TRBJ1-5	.	CASSSDTDNQPQHF	TGTGCCAGCAGCTCGGACACCGACAATCAGCCCCAGCATTTT
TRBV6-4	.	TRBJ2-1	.	CASSDSAENEQFF	TGTGCCAGCAGTGACTCGGCGGAGAATGAGCAGTTCTTC
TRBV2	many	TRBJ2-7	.	CATLEGDTREQYF	TGTGCCACCTTAGAGGGGGACACGCGCGAGCAGTACTTC
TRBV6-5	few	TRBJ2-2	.	CASSYSYSTDSGELFF	TGTGCCAGCAGTTACTCGTATAGCACGGACTCCGGGGAGCTGTTTTTT
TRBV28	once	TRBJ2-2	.	CASNPPGTGELFF	TGTGCCAGCAACCCCCCAGGGACCGGGGAGCTGTTTTTT
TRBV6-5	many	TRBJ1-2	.	CASSYGQGLHGYTF	TGTGCCAGCAGTTACGGTCAGGGGCTGCATGGCTACACCTTC
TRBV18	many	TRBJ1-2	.	CASSPPGGDYGYTF	TGTGCCAGCTCACCACCGGGTGGCGACTATGGCTACACCTTC
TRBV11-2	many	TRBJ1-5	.	CASSLNPGQPQHF	TGTGCCAGCAGCTTAAATCCGGGACAGCCCCAGCATTTT
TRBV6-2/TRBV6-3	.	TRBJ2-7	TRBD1	CASSEPGQNYEQYF	TGTGCCAGCAGTGAACCGGGACAGAACTACGAGCAGTACTTC
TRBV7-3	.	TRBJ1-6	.	CASNTRPETYNSPLHF	TGTGCCAGCAACACCCGGCCCGAAACTTATAATTCACCCCTCCACTTT
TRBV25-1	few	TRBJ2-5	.	CASSEWRGEETQYF	TGTGCCAGCAGTGAATGGAGGGGGGAAGAGACCCAGTACTTC
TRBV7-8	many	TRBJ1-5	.	CASSLVRVDYGRSDQPQHF	TGTGCCAGCAGCTTAGTAAGGGTAGACTACGGGAGATCTGATCAGCCCCAGCATTTT
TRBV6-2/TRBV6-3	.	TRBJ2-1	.	CASSLEMDGLEQFF	TGTGCCAGCAGTTTGGAGATGGATGGGTTGGAGCAGTTCTTC
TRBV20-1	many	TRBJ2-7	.	CSASPYEQYF	TGCAGTGCTTCTCCCTACGAGCAGTACTTC
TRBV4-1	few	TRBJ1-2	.	CASSQASPGFDGYTF	TGCGCCAGCAGCCAAGCTTCGCCAGGGTTTGATGGCTACACCTTC
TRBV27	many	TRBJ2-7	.	CASSLRGTLGEQYF	TGTGCCAGCAGTTTACGGGGGACCCTGGGGGAGCAGTACTTC
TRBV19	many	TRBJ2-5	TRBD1	CASRKGQVAQETQYF	TGTGCCAGCAGAAAGGGACAGGTGGCACAAGAGACCCAGTACTTC
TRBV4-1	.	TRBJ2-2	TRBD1	CASSQADRGWTGELFF	TGCGCCAGCAGCCAAGCGGACAGGGGGTGGACCGGGGAGCTGTTTTTT
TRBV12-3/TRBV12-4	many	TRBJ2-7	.	CASGPGKRTYEQYF	TGTGCCAGCGGTCCGGGGAAGAGGACCTACGAGCAGTACTTC
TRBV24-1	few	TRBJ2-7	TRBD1	CATSDSGTGGNEQYF	TGTGCCACCAGTGATTCCGGGACAGGGGGCAACGAGCAGTACTTC
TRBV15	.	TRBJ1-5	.	CATSRITGIRGNQPQHF	TGTGCCACCAGCAGGATCACAGGGATTCGGGGCAATCAGCCCCAGCATTTT
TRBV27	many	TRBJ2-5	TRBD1	CASSSRDRGPQETQYF	TGTGCCAGCAGTTCCCGGGACAGGGGGCCCCAAGAGACCCAGTACTTC
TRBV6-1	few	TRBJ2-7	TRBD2	CASSRTSAYEQYF	TGTGCCAGCAGTAGAACTAGCGCCTACGAGCAGTACTTC
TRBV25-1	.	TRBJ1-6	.	CASSETNNSPLHF	TGTGCCAGCAGTGAAACGAATAATTCACCCCTCCACTTT
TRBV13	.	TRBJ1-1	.	CASSTRGGTEASF	TGTGCCAGCAGCACCCGTGGGGGCACTGAAGCTTCCTTT
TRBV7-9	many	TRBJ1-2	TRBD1	CASSLGEWTGGGGYTF	TGTGCCAGCAGCTTAGGGGAATGGACAGGGGGCGGCGGCTACACCTTC
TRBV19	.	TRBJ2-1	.	CASSSLSSYNEQFF	TGTGCCAGTAGTTCACTTAGCTCCTACAATGAGCAGTTCTTC
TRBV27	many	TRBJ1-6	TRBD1	CASSFGQDNSPLHF	TGTGCCAGCAGTTTTGGACAGGATAATTCACCCCTCCACTTT
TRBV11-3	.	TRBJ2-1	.	CASSLDLGSGSYNEQFF	TGTGCCAGCAGCTTAGATCTAGGGTCGGGCTCCTACAATGAGCAGTTCTTC
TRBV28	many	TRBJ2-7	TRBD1	CASSDSGTGFTEQYF	TGTGCCAGCAGCGATTCCGGGACAGGCTTTACCGAGCAGTACTTC
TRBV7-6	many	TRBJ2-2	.	CASSLGAIGELFF	TGTGCCAGCAGCTTAGGTGCGATCGGGGAGCTGTTTTTT
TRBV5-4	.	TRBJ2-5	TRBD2	CASSLGSSGKVRETQYF	TGTGCCAGCAGCTTGGGGTCTAGCGGGAAGGTTCGAGAGACCCAGTACTTC